The following is a T cell receptor (beta chain) sequence with its context. Library preparation (for TCRbeta) was performed with unique molecular identifiers. TCRdb processed the PCR reads anew with MiXCR; each CDR3 protein has one entry. The repertoire holds about 610,000 distinct CDR3 sequences, approximately 10% seen once, with about 4% in the top ten. This entry belongs to a study of T-cell reconstitution after alpha-beta-depleted transplantation in children. This CDR3 is built from 15 residues. The V gene's germline CDR1 is SQVTM and CDR2 ANQGSEA. The V and J ends lost 7 bases and 0 bases, in that order; junction bases with no gene match: 9.

This sequence originates from a human donor who donated a stem cell graft to a child with acute myeloid leukemia. Specimen: PBMCs from the stem cell graft donor, collected from the stem cell graft. The gene calls are TRBV29-1 and TRBJ2-3; 8 bases fit TRBD2. The CDR3 spells CSAKGLARSTDTQYF. DNA for the CDR3: TGCAGCGCAAAAGGACTAGCTCGTAGCACAGATACGCAGTATTTT.